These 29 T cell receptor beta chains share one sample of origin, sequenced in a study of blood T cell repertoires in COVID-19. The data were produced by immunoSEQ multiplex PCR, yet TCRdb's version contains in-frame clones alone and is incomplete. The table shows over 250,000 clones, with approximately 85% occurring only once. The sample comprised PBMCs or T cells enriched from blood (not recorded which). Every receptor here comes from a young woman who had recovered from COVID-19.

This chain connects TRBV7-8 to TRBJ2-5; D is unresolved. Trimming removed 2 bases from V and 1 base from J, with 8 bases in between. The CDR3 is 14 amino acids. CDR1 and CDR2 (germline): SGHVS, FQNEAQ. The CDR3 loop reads CASSLSVAQETQYF. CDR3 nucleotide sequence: TGTGCCAGCAGCTTATCGGTTGCCCAAGAGACCCAGTACTTC.

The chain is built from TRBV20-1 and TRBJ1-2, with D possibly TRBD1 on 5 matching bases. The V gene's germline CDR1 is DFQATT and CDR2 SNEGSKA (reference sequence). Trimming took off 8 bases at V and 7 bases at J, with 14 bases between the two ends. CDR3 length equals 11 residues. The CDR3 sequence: CSFELGLGYTF. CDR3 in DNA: TGCAGTTTTGAGCTGGGACTTGGCTACACCTTC.

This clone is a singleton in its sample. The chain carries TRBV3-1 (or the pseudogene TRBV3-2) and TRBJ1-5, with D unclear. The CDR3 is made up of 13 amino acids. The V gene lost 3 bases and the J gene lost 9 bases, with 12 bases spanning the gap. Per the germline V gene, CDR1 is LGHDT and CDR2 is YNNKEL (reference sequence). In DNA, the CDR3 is TGTGCCAGCAGCCAGGACTATCGAGGGCCCCAGCATTTT. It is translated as CASSQDYRGPQHF.

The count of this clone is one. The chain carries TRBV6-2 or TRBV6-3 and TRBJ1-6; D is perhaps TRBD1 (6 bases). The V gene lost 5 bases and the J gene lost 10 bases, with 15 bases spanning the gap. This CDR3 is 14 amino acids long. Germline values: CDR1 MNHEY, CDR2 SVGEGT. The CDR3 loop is CASSLRQARSPLHF. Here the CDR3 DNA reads TGTGCCAGCAGTCTGCGACAGGCGCGGTCACCCCTCCACTTT.

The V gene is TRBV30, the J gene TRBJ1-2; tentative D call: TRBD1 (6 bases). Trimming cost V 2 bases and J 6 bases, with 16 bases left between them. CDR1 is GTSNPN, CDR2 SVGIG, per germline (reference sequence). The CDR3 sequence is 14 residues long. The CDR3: CAWSPGGAENGYTF. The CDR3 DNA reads TGTGCCTGGAGTCCGGGGGGGGCAGAGAATGGCTACACCTTC.

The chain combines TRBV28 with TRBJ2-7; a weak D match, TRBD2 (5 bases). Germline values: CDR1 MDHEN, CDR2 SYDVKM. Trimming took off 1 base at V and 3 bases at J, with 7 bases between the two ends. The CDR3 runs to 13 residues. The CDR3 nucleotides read TGTGCCAGCAGTTTATCGGGGATCTACGAGCAGTACTTC. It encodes CASSLSGIYEQYF.

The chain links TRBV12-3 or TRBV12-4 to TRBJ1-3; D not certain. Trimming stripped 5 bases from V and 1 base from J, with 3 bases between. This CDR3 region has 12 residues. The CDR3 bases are TGTGCCAGCAGTCAATCTGGAAACACCATATATTTT. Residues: CASSQSGNTIYF.

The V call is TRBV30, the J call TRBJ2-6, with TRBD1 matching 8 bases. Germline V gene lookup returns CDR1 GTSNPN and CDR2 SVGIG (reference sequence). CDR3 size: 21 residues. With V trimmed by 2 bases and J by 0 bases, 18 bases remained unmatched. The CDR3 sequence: CAWSRRGRGLILSSGANVLTF. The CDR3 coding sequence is TGTGCCTGGAGTCGCCGCGGCAGGGGGCTAATACTGAGCTCTGGGGCCAACGTCCTGACTTTC.

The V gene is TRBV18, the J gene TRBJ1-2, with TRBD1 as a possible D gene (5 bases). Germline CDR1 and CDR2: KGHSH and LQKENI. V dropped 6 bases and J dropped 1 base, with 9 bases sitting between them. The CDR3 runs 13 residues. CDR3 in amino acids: CASSRTGNYGYTF. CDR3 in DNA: TGTGCCAGCTCCCGCACAGGTAACTATGGCTACACCTTC. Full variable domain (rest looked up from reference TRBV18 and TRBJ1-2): NAGVMQNPRHLVRRRGQEARLRCSPMKGHSHVYWYRQLPEEGLKFMVYLQKENIIDESGMPKERFSAEFPKEGPSILRIQQVVRGDSAAYFCASSRTGNYGYTFGSGTRLTVV.

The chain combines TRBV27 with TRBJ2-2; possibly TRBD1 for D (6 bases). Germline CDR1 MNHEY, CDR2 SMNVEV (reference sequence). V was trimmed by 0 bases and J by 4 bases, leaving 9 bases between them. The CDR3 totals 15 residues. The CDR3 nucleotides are TGTGCCAGCAGTTTATCTCGCAGGGGCACCGGGGAGCTGTTTTTT. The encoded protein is CASSLSRRGTGELFF.

The DNA of the CDR3 is TGTGCCAGCAGAAGGACAGACAATGAAAAACTGTTTTTT. It yields the protein CASRRTDNEKLFF. The V gene is TRBV27, the J gene TRBJ1-4; a weak D match, TRBD1 (6 bases). This CDR3 comprises 13 residues. The germline gives CDR1 MNHEY, CDR2 SMNVEV (reference sequence). Trimming removed 6 bases at V and 5 bases at J, with 10 bases between.

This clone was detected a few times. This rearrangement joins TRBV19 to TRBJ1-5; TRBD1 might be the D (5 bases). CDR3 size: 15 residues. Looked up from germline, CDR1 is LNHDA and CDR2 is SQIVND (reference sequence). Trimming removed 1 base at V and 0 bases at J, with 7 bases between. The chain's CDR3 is CASSIVGDSNQPQHF. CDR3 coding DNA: TGTGCCAGTAGTATAGTAGGGGATAGCAATCAGCCCCAGCATTTT.

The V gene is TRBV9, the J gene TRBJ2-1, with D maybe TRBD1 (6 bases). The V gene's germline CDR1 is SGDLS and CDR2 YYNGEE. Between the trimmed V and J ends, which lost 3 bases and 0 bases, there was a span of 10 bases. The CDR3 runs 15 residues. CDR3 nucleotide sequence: TGTGCCAGCAGCGCCACAGGGAGCTCCTACAATGAGCAGTTCTTC. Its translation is CASSATGSSYNEQFF.

CDR3 nucleotides: TGCGCCAGCAGCTCGGGACTCAGCTATGGCTACACCTTC. Amino acids: CASSSGLSYGYTF. The genes are TRBV5-1 and TRBJ1-2, with a possible D match to TRBD1 (5 bases). The CDR3 covers 13 residues. Germline values: CDR1 SGHRS, CDR2 YFSETQ. V was clipped by 3 bases and J by 4 bases, with 10 bases between them.

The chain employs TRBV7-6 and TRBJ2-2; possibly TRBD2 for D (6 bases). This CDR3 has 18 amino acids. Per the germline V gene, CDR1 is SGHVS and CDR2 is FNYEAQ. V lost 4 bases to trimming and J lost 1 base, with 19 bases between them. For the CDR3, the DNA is TGTGCCAGCAGCTCGAGGATGGGACTTCTAAAGAACACCGGGGAGCTGTTTTTT. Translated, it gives CASSSRMGLLKNTGELFF. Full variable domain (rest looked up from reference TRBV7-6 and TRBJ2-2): GAGVSQSPRYKVTKRGQDVALRCDPISGHVSLYWYRQALGQGPEFLTYFNYEAQQDKSGLPNDRFSAERPEGSISTLTIQRTEQRDSAMYRCASSSRMGLLKNTGELFFGEGSRLTVL.

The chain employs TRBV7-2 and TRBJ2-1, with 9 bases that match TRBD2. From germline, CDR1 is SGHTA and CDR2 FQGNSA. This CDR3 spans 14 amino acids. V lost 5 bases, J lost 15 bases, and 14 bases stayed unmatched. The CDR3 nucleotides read TGTGCCAGCAGCCCGGGGCCGGGTAGCGGGGGTCTGTTCTTC. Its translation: CASSPGPGSGGLFF.

CDR3 DNA sequence: TGTGCCACTCGGGGGGCCAACGTCCTGACTTTC. Encoded protein: CATRGANVLTF. V and J are TRBV2 and TRBJ2-6; D remains unclear. The CDR3 sequence is 11 residues long. The germline V gene has CDR1 SNHLY and CDR2 FYNNEI. Trimming pared 10 bases from V and 4 bases from J, leaving 5 bases between.

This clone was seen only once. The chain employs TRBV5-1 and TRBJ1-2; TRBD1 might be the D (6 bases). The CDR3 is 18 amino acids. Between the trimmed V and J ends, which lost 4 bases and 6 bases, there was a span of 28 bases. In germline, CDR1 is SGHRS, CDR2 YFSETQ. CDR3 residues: CASSRSILQGFYEDGYTF. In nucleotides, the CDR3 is TGCGCCAGCAGCCGTTCTATTTTACAGGGCTTCTATGAGGATGGCTACACCTTC.

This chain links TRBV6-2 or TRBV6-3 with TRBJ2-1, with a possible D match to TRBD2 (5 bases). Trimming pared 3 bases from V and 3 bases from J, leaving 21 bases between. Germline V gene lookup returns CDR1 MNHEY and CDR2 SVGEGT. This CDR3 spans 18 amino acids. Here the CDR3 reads CASSYQVREPGFYNEQFF. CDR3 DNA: TGTGCCAGCAGTTATCAGGTCCGCGAACCGGGATTCTACAATGAGCAGTTCTTC.

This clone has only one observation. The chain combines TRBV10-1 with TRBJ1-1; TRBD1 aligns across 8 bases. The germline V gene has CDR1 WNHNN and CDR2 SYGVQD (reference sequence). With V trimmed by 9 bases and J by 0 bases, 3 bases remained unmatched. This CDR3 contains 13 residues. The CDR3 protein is CASSGGMNTEAFF. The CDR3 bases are TGCGCCAGTTCAGGGGGCATGAACACTGAAGCTTTCTTT.

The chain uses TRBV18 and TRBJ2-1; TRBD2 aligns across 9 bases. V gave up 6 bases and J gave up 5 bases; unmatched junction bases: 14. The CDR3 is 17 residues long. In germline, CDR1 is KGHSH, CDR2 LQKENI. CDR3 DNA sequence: TGTGCCAGCTCCCTCGGTTGGGAGACTAGCGGTCACAATGAGCAGTTCTTC. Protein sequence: CASSLGWETSGHNEQFF.

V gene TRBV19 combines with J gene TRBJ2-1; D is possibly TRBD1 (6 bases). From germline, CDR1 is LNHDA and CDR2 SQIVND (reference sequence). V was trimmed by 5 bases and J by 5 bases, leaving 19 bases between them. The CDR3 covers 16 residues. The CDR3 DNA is TGTGCCAGTAGTCCATCAGTTCAGGGGTCTCACAATGAGCAGTTCTTC. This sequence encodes CASSPSVQGSHNEQFF.

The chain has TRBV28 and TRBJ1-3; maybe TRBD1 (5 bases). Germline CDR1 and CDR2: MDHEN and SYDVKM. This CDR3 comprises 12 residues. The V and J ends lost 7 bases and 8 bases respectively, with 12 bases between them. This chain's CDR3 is CASTGGEDTIYF. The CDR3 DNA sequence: TGTGCCAGCACGGGAGGGGAGGACACCATATATTTT.

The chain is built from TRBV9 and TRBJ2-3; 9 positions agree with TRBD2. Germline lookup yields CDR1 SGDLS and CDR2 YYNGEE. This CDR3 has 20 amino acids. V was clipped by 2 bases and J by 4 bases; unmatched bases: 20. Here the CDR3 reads CASSVGPTAFAGGPSDTQYF. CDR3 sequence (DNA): TGTGCCAGCAGCGTTGGGCCTACCGCGTTTGCGGGAGGGCCTTCAGATACGCAGTATTTT.

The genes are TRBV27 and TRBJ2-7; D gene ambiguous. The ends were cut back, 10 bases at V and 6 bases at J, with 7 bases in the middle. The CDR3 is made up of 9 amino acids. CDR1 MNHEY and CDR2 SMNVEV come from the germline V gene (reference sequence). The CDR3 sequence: CATTFEQYF. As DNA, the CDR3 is TGTGCCACCACATTCGAGCAGTACTTC.

CDR3 amino acids: CASSLNRGVYEQYF. In DNA form, the CDR3 reads TGTGCCAGCAGCCTGAACAGGGGGGTCTACGAGCAGTACTTC. The chain recombines TRBV4-2 with TRBJ2-7; TRBD1 matches 8 bases. J lost 3 bases, V lost 4 bases, and 5 bases had no gene match. The CDR3 contains 14 residues. CDR1 and CDR2 from the germline V gene are LGHNA and YNFKEQ.

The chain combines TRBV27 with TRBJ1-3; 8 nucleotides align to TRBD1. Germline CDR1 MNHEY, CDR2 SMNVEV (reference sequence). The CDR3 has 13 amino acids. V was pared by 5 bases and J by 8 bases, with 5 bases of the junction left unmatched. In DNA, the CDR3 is TGTGCCAGCAGTGGACAGGGAAGTGACACCATATATTTT. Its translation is CASSGQGSDTIYF.

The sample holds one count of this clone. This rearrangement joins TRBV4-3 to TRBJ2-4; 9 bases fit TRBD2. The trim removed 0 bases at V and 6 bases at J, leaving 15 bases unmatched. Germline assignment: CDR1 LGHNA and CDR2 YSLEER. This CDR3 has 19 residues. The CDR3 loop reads CASSQDYYGKRGARNIQYF. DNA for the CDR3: TGCGCCAGCAGCCAAGATTATTACGGGAAGCGGGGGGCGCGAAACATTCAGTACTTC.

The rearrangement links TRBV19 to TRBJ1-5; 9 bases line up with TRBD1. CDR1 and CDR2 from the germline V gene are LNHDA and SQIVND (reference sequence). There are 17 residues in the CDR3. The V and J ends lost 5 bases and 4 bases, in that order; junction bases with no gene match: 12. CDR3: CASSAQRQGVGNQPQHF. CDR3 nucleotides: TGTGCCAGTAGTGCCCAAAGACAGGGGGTAGGTAATCAGCCCCAGCATTTT.